The clone carrying this T cell receptor (beta chain) has a count of ten or more. What it binds is not known. It was through 5'RACE template switching that TCR cDNA was made, with a universal primer site and UMIs added. TCRdb analysed the 5' RACE reads with MiXCR anew, one entry per CDR3 protein. The table shows 70,000 or so distinct CDR3 sequences, with about 6% occurring only once. V shed 3 bases and J shed 7 bases, with 16 bases lying between them. The CDR3 runs to 14 residues. The data derive from a study of T cells after yellow fever vaccination. Study results and caveats: Detected again after the booster were most primary-vaccination clones, at 96% CD4 and nearly 90% CD8. The bulk population could contribute abundant contaminating clonotypes to FACS-sorted repertoires.

The chain links TRBV12-3 or TRBV12-4 to TRBJ2-7, with D perhaps assigned TRBD1 or TRBD2 (5 bases each). Sequencing was performed on CD4+ T cells sorted from PBMCs, taken less than 16 days after the first yellow fever vaccination. The clonotype was recovered from a man aged 18 to 35 who received the YFV17D yellow fever vaccine. The CDR3 DNA sequence: TGTGCCAGCAGTTTTCCGGGCCCGGGGCGGGAGCAGTACTTC. Residues: CASSFPGPGREQYF.